The 10 T cell receptor beta chains below all came from one sample that was sequenced in a study of blood T cells in healthy people across ages. PCR was performed a second time for 7 to 11 cycles using a sample-barcoded 5' primer and a J-beta primer mix. TCRdb re-analysed the 5' RACE reads in MiXCR, keeping a single row per CDR3 protein. The table shows about 1.8 million distinct CDR3 sequences, with around 50% occurring only once. The sequenced material came from blood. Source of these receptors: a woman in her thirties or forties in good health.

This clonotype was seen many times. The chain couples TRBV29-1 to TRBJ2-5, with D possibly being TRBD1 or TRBD2 (5 bases each). The CDR3 runs 14 residues. Germline V gene data show CDR1 as SQVTM and CDR2 as ANQGSEA. The V end was cut by 7 bases, the J end by 1 base, with 16 bases between. The CDR3 region has the DNA TGCAGCGCCCCAACTGGGACGGGCCAAGAGACCCAGTACTTC. Its translation is CSAPTGTGQETQYF.

V usage is TRBV20-1 and J usage is TRBJ2-4; D is unresolved. Germline CDR1 is DFQATT and CDR2 is SNEGSKA (reference sequence). The V gene lost 4 bases and the J gene lost 7 bases, with 14 bases spanning the gap. The CDR3 is 13 residues long. This CDR3 reads CSAIGRNLNIQYF. The CDR3 nucleotides are TGCAGTGCTATAGGACGGAACTTGAACATTCAGTACTTC.

This clonotype was seen only a few times. The chain uses TRBV6-2 or TRBV6-3 and TRBJ1-1; 8 bases map to TRBD1. The ends lost 7 bases at V and 7 bases at J; junction bases unmatched: 8. This CDR3 has 13 residues. Per germline, CDR1 MNHEY and CDR2 SVGEGT. The DNA of the CDR3 is TGTGCCAGCAAGTTAGGGACAGGCATTGAAGCTTTCTTT. Residues: CASKLGTGIEAFF.

This clonotype was detected only a few times. The CDR3 coding sequence is TGCGCCAGCTCCCAGTCTAGATCGGGACTAGCGGACAATGAGCAGTTCTTC. Translated, it gives CASSQSRSGLADNEQFF. The chain has TRBV10-1 and TRBJ2-1; TRBD2 matches at 11 bases. V lost 8 bases and J lost 5; bases outside the gene matches: 14. The CDR3 is made up of 17 amino acids. Germline V lookup: CDR1 WNHNN, CDR2 SYGVQD (reference sequence).

J is TRBJ2-5 and V is TRBV2; 10 bases match TRBD1. CDR1 and CDR2 (germline): SNHLY, FYNNEI. There are 17 residues in the CDR3. J gave up 1 base and V 6 bases, and 11 bases lay outside the gene matches. The CDR3 nucleotides read TGTGCCAGCAGAGGTCCCGGGACAGGGGTGACCCAAGAGACCCAGTACTTC. It translates to CASRGPGTGVTQETQYF.

The V call is TRBV28, the J call TRBJ2-3, with D possibly TRBD1 on 8 matching bases. This CDR3 is 16 amino acids long. V was trimmed by 8 bases and J by 1 base, leaving 19 bases between them. CDR1 and CDR2 from the germline V gene are MDHEN and SYDVKM. CDR3 in DNA: TGTGCCAGCGTAAAACAGGGGGGGCCAGGCACAGATACGCAGTATTTT. It yields the protein CASVKQGGPGTDTQYF.

J is TRBJ2-3 and V is TRBV2; 9 positions match TRBD2. This CDR3 comprises 17 residues. V was clipped by 6 bases and J by 0 bases; unmatched bases: 10. Germline assignment: CDR1 SNHLY and CDR2 FYNNEI. Here the CDR3 DNA reads TGTGCCAGCAGCGAGGTGACTAGCGGAATCAGCACAGATACGCAGTATTTT. Its protein product is CASSEVTSGISTDTQYF.

The chain couples TRBV28 to TRBJ2-5; D gene ambiguous. Trimming cost V 2 bases and J 5 bases, with 6 bases left between them. The germline V gene encodes CDR1 MDHEN and CDR2 SYDVKM. The CDR3 spans 12 residues. The CDR3 coding sequence is TGTGCCAGCAGTTTAATGCTTGAGACCCAGTACTTC. It yields the protein CASSLMLETQYF.

This clonotype came up once. DNA of the CDR3: TGCAGTGCCCTCCCCTCCGTCACAGATACGCAGTATTTT. Translating it yields CSALPSVTDTQYF. This rearrangement joins TRBV20-1 to TRBJ2-3; the D is unclear. Deletions cut 6 bases from V and 2 bases from J, with 12 bases between. The germline gives CDR1 DFQATT, CDR2 SNEGSKA (reference sequence). This CDR3 contains 13 residues.

The V gene is TRBV7-2, the J gene TRBJ2-3, with 7 bases fitting TRBD2. V was clipped by 5 bases and J by 5 bases; unmatched bases: 7. The CDR3 covers 14 residues. The germline V gene encodes CDR1 SGHTA and CDR2 FQGNSA. The CDR3 sequence: CASSPSRGVDTQYF. For the CDR3, the DNA is TGTGCCAGCAGCCCGTCTCGGGGGGTAGATACGCAGTATTTT.